This T cell receptor (beta chain) originates from a study of molecular identifiers for immune sequencing clone quantification. Broader study findings: Detectable among roughly 920,000 naive cells, according to reports, was Jurkat TCR RNA spiked in from one cell.

Sorting selected naive CD8 T cells with a CD8+CD4-CCR7+CD45RA+ phenotype. Bulk TCR library preparation followed previously described methods with listed TCR primers. TCRdb reprocessed the PCR reads with MiXCR, giving one entry per CDR3 protein. The profile shows some 88,000 distinct CDR3 sequences, around 20% of them singletons. This clonotype has at least ten counts. The target antigen is unknown. The receptor was derived from a human donor in good health. Some libraries in this study had Jurkat cell RNA spiked in. Sequenced input: naive CD8+ T cells from blood, with Jurkat cell RNA spiked in. The subset denotes: FACS-sorted CD8+CD4-CCR7+CD45RA+ naive T cells.

The CDR3 here is CASRPTGGHTEAFF. The CDR3 bases are TGTGCCAGCAGGCCTACAGGGGGCCACACTGAAGCTTTCTTT. V and J are TRBV27 and TRBJ1-1; 9 bases agree with TRBD1. The CDR3 consists of 14 residues. Trimming cost V 6 bases and J 3 bases; bases outside gene matches: 5. Germline CDR1 and CDR2: MNHEY and SMNVEV (reference sequence).